These 29 T cell receptor beta chains originate from one sample sequenced in a study of control samples from healthy donors and cancer patients. Data came from immunoSEQ multiplex PCR; TCRdb stores just in-frame clones and leaves some out. The sample lists approximately 150,000 clones, over 85% seen once, with around 7.6% in the top ten. The source material was PBMCs. The receptors derive from a man aged 50-60 years with head and neck cancer.

V and J are TRBV7-2 and TRBJ1-2; no reliable D call. Germline V gives CDR1 SGHTA, CDR2 FQGNSA. The ends were cut back, 5 bases at V and 0 bases at J, with 10 bases in the middle. The CDR3 is made up of 14 amino acids. The CDR3 DNA reads TGTGCCAGCAGCCGTAACCAGGCTAACTATGGCTACACCTTC. It codes for CASSRNQANYGYTF.

The table lists this clone with many counts. The chain uses TRBV27 and TRBJ2-1; D is unresolved. Germline CDR1 and CDR2: MNHEY and SMNVEV (reference sequence). V shed 3 bases and J shed 2 bases, with 11 bases lying between them. The CDR3 runs to 15 residues. The CDR3 coding sequence is TGTGCCAGCAGTTTTTTAGCCGAAACCTACAATGAGCAGTTCTTC. It encodes CASSFLAETYNEQFF.

The chain is built from TRBV10-2 and TRBJ1-1; D gene uncertain. The germline V and J ends were trimmed by 4 bases and 5 bases, with 17 bases remaining between them. Germline CDR1 is WSHSY and CDR2 is SAAADI. The CDR3 runs to 15 residues. The CDR3, as DNA: TGCGCCAGCAGTGTAGAGGGAGAAGGGCGGACTGAAGCTTTCTTT. It translates to CASSVEGEGRTEAFF.

J is TRBJ2-1 and V is TRBV7-2; TRBD2 aligns across 8 bases. The CDR3 is 15 amino acids. Germline CDR1 SGHTA, CDR2 FQGNSA. The V gene end was trimmed by 2 bases and the J gene end by 8 bases; junction bases not matched to a gene: 8. The CDR3 DNA sequence: TGTGCCAGCAGCTTAACGGGCGGGAGGATGGATGAGCAGTTCTTC. Translation: CASSLTGGRMDEQFF.

The CDR3 protein is CASSPPMKETQYF. The CDR3 region has the DNA TGTGCCAGTAGTCCACCCATGAAAGAGACCCAGTACTTC. V and J are TRBV19 and TRBJ2-5; D ambiguous. Trimming stripped 5 bases from V and 3 bases from J, with 10 bases between. Germline V gene sequence: CDR1 LNHDA, CDR2 SQIVND (reference sequence). The CDR3 has 13 residues. Full variable domain (missing parts from reference TRBV19 and TRBJ2-5): DGGITQSPKYLFRKEGQNVTLSCEQNLNHDAMYWYRQDPGQGLRLIYYSQIVNDFQKGDIAEGYSVSREKKESFPLTVTSAQKNPTAFYLCASSPPMKETQYFGPGTRLLVL.

The chain's CDR3 is CASSTGSGGDTEAFF. The CDR3 bases are TGTGCCAGTAGTACCGGTTCAGGGGGCGACACTGAAGCTTTCTTT. The chain carries TRBV19 and TRBJ1-1; the match to TRBD1 covers 8 bases. V was clipped by 4 bases and J by 3 bases; unmatched bases: 7. Germline CDR1 LNHDA, CDR2 SQIVND (reference sequence). The CDR3 has 15 amino acids.

The genes are TRBV5-1 and TRBJ2-5, with TRBD1 identical over 9 bases. From germline, CDR1 is SGHRS and CDR2 YFSETQ. The CDR3 sequence is 15 residues long. The trim removed 3 bases at V and 3 bases at J, leaving 6 bases unmatched. The CDR3 DNA reads as TGCGCCAGCAGCTCCCTTGGGACAGGGAAAGAGACCCAGTACTTC. Translating gives CASSSLGTGKETQYF.

The chain joins TRBV19 to TRBJ2-7; 7 bases are shared with TRBD2. The junction had 5 bases not matched to a gene; V was cut back by 5 bases and J by 1 base. The germline gives CDR1 LNHDA, CDR2 SQIVND (reference sequence). The length of the CDR3 is 14 residues. CDR3 residues: CASSWGGTSYEQYF. CDR3 nucleotides: TGTGCCAGTAGTTGGGGGGGGACTTCCTACGAGCAGTACTTC.

V gene TRBV28 combines with J gene TRBJ2-5, with D unclear. This CDR3 is built from 12 residues. CDR1 and CDR2 (germline): MDHEN, SYDVKM. V dropped 5 bases and J dropped 0 bases, with 4 bases sitting between them. The DNA of the CDR3 is TGTGCCAGCAGTCAGTACCAAGAGACCCAGTACTTC. Its protein product is CASSQYQETQYF.

The chain has TRBV19 and TRBJ1-1; D possibly corresponds to TRBD1 (5 bases). V dropped 6 bases and J dropped 0 bases, with 14 bases sitting between them. Per the germline V gene, CDR1 is LNHDA and CDR2 is SQIVND (reference sequence). The CDR3 has 15 amino acids. The chain's CDR3 is CASSFMGRMNTEAFF. CDR3 nucleotides: TGTGCCAGTAGCTTTATGGGACGGATGAACACTGAAGCTTTCTTT.

This chain links TRBV7-9 with TRBJ2-1, with 10 bases aligning to TRBD1. Germline loops: CDR1 SEHNR, CDR2 FQNEAQ (reference sequence). The junction had 4 bases not matched to a gene; V was cut back by 5 bases and J by 12 bases. This CDR3 contains 12 residues. CDR3 sequence (DNA): TGTGCCAGCAGCCGGGACAGGGGACGGCAGTTCTTC. Translation: CASSRDRGRQFF.

The genes are TRBV7-3 and TRBJ2-7, with D tentatively TRBD1 (6 bases). Germline V gene data show CDR1 as SGHTA and CDR2 as FQGTGA. Trimming cost V 3 bases and J 2 bases, with 8 bases left between them. This CDR3 comprises 13 residues. The chain's CDR3 is CASSFSGAYEQYF. The CDR3 nucleotides read TGTGCCAGCAGCTTCTCAGGGGCCTACGAGCAGTACTTC.

The genes are TRBV27 and TRBJ2-7, with D possibly being TRBD1 (5 bases). This CDR3 has 13 residues. CDR1 and CDR2 (germline): MNHEY, SMNVEV (reference sequence). Trimming pared 3 bases from V and 2 bases from J, leaving 8 bases between. In DNA, the CDR3 is TGTGCCAGCAGTTTTGACAGTACCTACGAGCAGTACTTC. It translates to CASSFDSTYEQYF.

The chain uses TRBV19 and TRBJ2-2; 8 bases agree with TRBD2. The CDR3 sequence is 14 residues long. V shed 7 bases and J 5 bases; nucleotides not matched to a gene: 6. In germline, CDR1 is LNHDA, CDR2 SQIVND (reference sequence). CDR3 protein: CASMETSVTGELFF. The CDR3 DNA reads TGTGCCAGTATGGAGACTAGCGTGACCGGGGAGCTGTTTTTT. Based on the CDR3 plus reference TRBV19 and TRBJ2-2, the full variable domain is DGGITQSPKYLFRKEGQNVTLSCEQNLNHDAMYWYRQDPGQGLRLIYYSQIVNDFQKGDIAEGYSVSREKKESFPLTVTSAQKNPTAFYLCASMETSVTGELFFGEGSRLTVL.

V is TRBV5-8 and J is TRBJ1-1; the D gene is possibly TRBD1 (5 bases). V lost 0 bases to trimming and J lost 4 bases, with 7 bases between them. The CDR3 has 13 amino acids. Germline V gives CDR1 SGHTS, CDR2 YDEGEE. The CDR3 nucleotides are TGTGCCAGCAGCTTGGCGGGGGTCACTGAAGCTTTCTTT. It encodes CASSLAGVTEAFF.

In this sample, this clone turned up once. This CDR3 reads CASSFEGREETQYF. CDR3 DNA sequence: TGCGCCAGCAGCTTTGAGGGGCGGGAAGAGACCCAGTACTTC. The chain employs TRBV5-1 and TRBJ2-5, with D perhaps TRBD1 or TRBD2 (5 bases each). The CDR3 is 14 residues long. Trimming removed 2 bases at V and 3 bases at J, with 11 bases between. CDR1 and CDR2 from the germline V gene are SGHRS and YFSETQ. The variable domain in full, with the rest retrieved from reference TRBV5-1 and TRBJ2-5, is KAGVTQTPRYLIKTRGQQVTLSCSPISGHRSVSWYQQTPGQGLQFLFEYFSETQRNKGNFPGRFSGRQFSNSRSEMNVSTLELGDSALYLCASSFEGREETQYFGPGTRLLVL.

This clone was recorded only once. The chain joins TRBV10-2 to TRBJ1-1; D is unresolved. Germline CDR1 WSHSY, CDR2 SAAADI. V dropped 3 bases and J dropped 0 bases, with 5 bases sitting between them. There are 13 residues in the CDR3. CDR3 bases: TGCGCCAGCAGTGATGAGCTGAACACTGAAGCTTTCTTT. It encodes CASSDELNTEAFF.

The chain joins TRBV2 to TRBJ2-7, with 13 bases aligning to TRBD2. Germline V gene lookup returns CDR1 SNHLY and CDR2 FYNNEI. Trimming cost V 2 bases and J 9 bases; bases outside gene matches: 4. This CDR3 region has 14 residues. CDR3 region: CASSETSGGARQYF. The CDR3 DNA follows: TGTGCCAGCAGTGAAACTAGCGGGGGGGCACGGCAGTACTTC.

This chain links TRBV18 with TRBJ2-5; 12 bases are shared with TRBD2. Germline-derived CDR1 and CDR2 are KGHSH and LQKENI. With 3 bases clipped from V and 4 bases from J, the junction kept 9 bases outside the gene matches. CDR3 length: 17 residues. Here the CDR3 DNA reads TGTGCCAGCTCACCGGGACTAGCGGGCGCGAGGGGAGAGACCCAGTACTTC. It yields the protein CASSPGLAGARGETQYF.

This clone was observed a single time. The chain couples TRBV19 to TRBJ1-2, with D perhaps matching TRBD1 (5 bases). V was clipped by 4 bases and J by 5 bases, with 23 bases between them. Germline V gene sequence: CDR1 LNHDA, CDR2 SQIVND (reference sequence). The length of the CDR3 is 17 residues. The CDR3 coding sequence is TGTGCCAGTAGTAACCTCGGAGCCGGGGCCTCACTTTATGGCTACACCTTC. Translated, it gives CASSNLGAGASLYGYTF.

The V and J genes are TRBV18 and TRBJ2-1, with D perhaps TRBD1 or TRBD2 (6 bases each). There are 15 residues in the CDR3. V lost 1 base and J lost 6, with 13 bases in between. CDR1 KGHSH and CDR2 LQKENI come from the germline V gene. In DNA form, the CDR3 reads TGTGCCAGCTCACCACGGACAGTTAGCGGCAATGAGCAGTTCTTC. Residues: CASSPRTVSGNEQFF.

The rearrangement uses TRBV29-1 and TRBJ2-2; no firm D call. Germline V gene sequence: CDR1 SQVTM, CDR2 ANQGSEA. V was cut by 3 bases and J by 4 bases, with 0 bases left in between. The CDR3 length is 10 residues. This chain's CDR3 is CSVDTGELFF. The CDR3 coding sequence is TGCAGCGTTGACACCGGGGAGCTGTTTTTT.

The chain is built from TRBV7-2 and TRBJ2-5; 8 nucleotides match TRBD1. Losses at the gene ends were 7 bases for V and 2 bases for J; bases not matched to a gene: 6. In germline, CDR1 is SGHTA, CDR2 FQGNSA. The CDR3 is made up of 14 amino acids. The CDR3 spells CASTPNRGQETQYF. CDR3 coding DNA: TGTGCCAGCACCCCCAACAGGGGGCAAGAGACCCAGTACTTC.

The rearrangement uses TRBV6-5 and TRBJ2-7; 12 bases are shared with TRBD1. The CDR3 extends over 15 amino acids. Trimming removed 5 bases from V and 2 bases from J; junction bases left unmatched: 4. In germline, CDR1 is MNHEY, CDR2 SVGAGI. CDR3 nucleotide sequence: TGTGCCAGCAGTCCGGGACAGGGGGCCACCTACGAGCAGTACTTC. Translated: CASSPGQGATYEQYF.

This chain uses TRBV10-2 with TRBJ2-7, with 10 bases lining up with TRBD2. The CDR3 has 15 amino acids. Germline trimming cut 0 bases from V and 6 bases from J; bases unmatched to any gene: 5. CDR1 and CDR2 (germline): WSHSY, SAAADI. CDR3 DNA sequence: TGCGCCAGCAGTGAGTCGGAATTAGCGGGGGGCGAGCAGTACTTC. This codes for CASSESELAGGEQYF.

This clone was seen just once. Here the CDR3 reads CASSFQAGELETQYF. CDR3 DNA: TGTGCCAGCAGCTTCCAAGCGGGAGAACTGGAGACCCAGTACTTC. The chain joins TRBV7-2 to TRBJ2-5; 8 nucleotides align to TRBD2. Looked up from germline, CDR1 is SGHTA and CDR2 is FQGNSA. The CDR3 totals 15 residues. Losses at the gene ends were 3 bases for V and 5 bases for J; bases not matched to a gene: 8. Filled out from reference TRBV7-2 and TRBJ2-5, the complete variable domain reads GAGVSQSPSNKVTEKGKDVELRCDPISGHTALYWYRQSLGQGLEFLIYFQGNSAPDKSGLPSDRFSAERTGGSVSTLTIQRTQQEDSAVYLCASSFQAGELETQYFGPGTRLLVL.

The genes are TRBV3-1 (or the pseudogene TRBV3-2) and TRBJ2-2; 9 nucleotides match TRBD2. The length of the CDR3 is 15 residues. CDR1 LGHDT and CDR2 YNNKEL come from the germline V gene (reference sequence). With V trimmed by 4 bases and J by 5 bases, 5 bases remained unmatched. CDR3 coding DNA: TGTGCCAGCAGCCTAGCGGGAGTAGGAACCGGGGAGCTGTTTTTT. Translation gives CASSLAGVGTGELFF.

Worth noting for this clone: A read error may account for a junction end that differs from germline. The J gene is TRBJ1-2, the V gene TRBV6-4; the D gene is possibly TRBD1 (5 bases). Germline assignment: CDR1 MRHNA and CDR2 SNTAGT. The CDR3 is made up of 13 amino acids. In nucleotides, the CDR3 is TGTACCAGCAGGGACGACACTAACTATGGCTACACCTTC. Residues: CTSRDDTNYGYTF.

The chain couples TRBV5-1 to TRBJ2-7; TRBD1 matches at 10 bases. CDR1 and CDR2 from the germline V gene are SGHRS and YFSETQ. This CDR3 contains 15 residues. The junction had 8 bases not matched to a gene; V was cut back by 4 bases and J by 4 bases. CDR3: CASSPRRQGAYEQYF. The CDR3 bases are TGCGCCAGCAGCCCCCGTAGACAGGGGGCATACGAGCAGTACTTC.